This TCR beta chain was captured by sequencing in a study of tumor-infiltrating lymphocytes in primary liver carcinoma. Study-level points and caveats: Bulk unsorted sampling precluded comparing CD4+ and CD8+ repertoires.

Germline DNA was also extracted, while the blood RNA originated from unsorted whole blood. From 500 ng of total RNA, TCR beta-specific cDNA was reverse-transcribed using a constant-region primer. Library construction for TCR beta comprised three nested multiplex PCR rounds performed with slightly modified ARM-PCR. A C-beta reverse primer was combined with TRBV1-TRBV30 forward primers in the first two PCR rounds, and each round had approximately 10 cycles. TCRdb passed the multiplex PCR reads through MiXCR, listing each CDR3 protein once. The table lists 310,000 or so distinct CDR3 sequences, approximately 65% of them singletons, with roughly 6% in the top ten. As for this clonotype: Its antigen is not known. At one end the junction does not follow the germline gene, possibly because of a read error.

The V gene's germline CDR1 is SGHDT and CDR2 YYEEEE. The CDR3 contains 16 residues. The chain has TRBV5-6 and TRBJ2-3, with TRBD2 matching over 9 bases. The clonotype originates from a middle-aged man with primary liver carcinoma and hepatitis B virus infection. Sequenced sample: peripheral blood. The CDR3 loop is CANSLGAGGFTDTQYF. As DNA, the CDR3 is TGTGCCAACAGCTTGGGTGCGGGAGGGTTCACAGATACGCAGTATTTT. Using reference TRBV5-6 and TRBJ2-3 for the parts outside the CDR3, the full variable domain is DAGVTQSPTHLIKTRGQQVTLRCSPKSGHDTVSWYQQALGQGPQFIFQYYEEEERQRGNFPDRFSGHQFPNYSSELNVNALLLGDSALYLCANSLGAGGFTDTQYFGPGTRLTVL.